This entry lists 30 T cell receptor beta chains sequenced from one sample in a study of cytotoxic CD8 clonotypes in ibrutinib-treated CLL. Here immunoSEQ multiplex PCR was the method, and the copy in TCRdb shows in-frame clones only, minus some. This sample carries some 50,000 clones, around 70% of them seen once, and the ten largest clones take around 13%. Sequences were derived from PBMCs, sampled after 12 months of ibrutinib treatment. The receptor source for this set is a human donor with chronic lymphocytic leukemia.

The V call is TRBV7-2, the J call TRBJ2-3; D remains ambiguous. This CDR3 region has 14 residues. CDR1 and CDR2 (germline): SGHTA, FQGNSA. V lost 7 bases, J lost 4 bases, and 15 bases lay in between. The CDR3 DNA reads as TGTGCCAGCACCCAAGCGTATGGCTCAGATACGCAGTATTTT. This gives the protein CASTQAYGSDTQYF.

The chain couples TRBV14 to TRBJ1-3; no definite D call. This CDR3 comprises 13 residues. The V and J ends lost 4 bases and 4 bases respectively, with 8 bases between them. The germline V gene has CDR1 SGHDN and CDR2 FVKESK. As DNA, the CDR3 is TGTGCCAGCAGCCCCTCCTCGGGAAACACCATATATTTT. Amino acids: CASSPSSGNTIYF.

The V and J genes are TRBV28 and TRBJ1-6; 7 bases are a match to TRBD1. The CDR3 is 15 residues long. Germline loops: CDR1 MDHEN, CDR2 SYDVKM. The trim removed 2 bases at V and 7 bases at J, leaving 5 bases unmatched. As DNA, the CDR3 is TGTGCCAGCAGTTTAGGACAGGCAGGGAATTCACCCCTCCACTTT. Translating gives CASSLGQAGNSPLHF.

The rearrangement links TRBV5-1 to TRBJ2-5; 7 nucleotides line up with TRBD1. The CDR3 sequence is 14 residues long. V lost 2 bases, J lost 3 bases, and 4 bases stayed unmatched. CDR1 is SGHRS, CDR2 YFSETQ, per germline. CDR3 region: CASSFGTAEETQYF. The CDR3 DNA sequence: TGCGCCAGCAGCTTCGGGACAGCCGAAGAGACCCAGTACTTC.

This clone was counted once. The chain couples TRBV6-1 to TRBJ2-5, with D tentatively TRBD2 (5 bases). Trimming took off 6 bases at V and 1 base at J, with 12 bases between the two ends. CDR1 is MNHNS, CDR2 SASEGT, per germline. The CDR3 consists of 14 residues. This CDR3 reads CASRRTGIQETQYF. In DNA, the CDR3 is TGTGCCAGCAGGAGGACGGGAATCCAAGAGACCCAGTACTTC.

The chain links TRBV5-1 to TRBJ1-1, with 9 bases fitting TRBD1. In germline, CDR1 is SGHRS, CDR2 YFSETQ. The CDR3 has 14 amino acids. V trimming: 3 bases; J trimming: 1 base; junction bases outside the gene matches: 1. The CDR3 DNA reads TGCGCCAGCAGCTGGGGACAGGGGAACACTGAAGCTTTCTTT. Its protein is CASSWGQGNTEAFF.

V gene TRBV2 combines with J gene TRBJ1-2, with D possibly TRBD1 on 6 matching bases. Germline CDR1 SNHLY, CDR2 FYNNEI. V lost 1 base and J lost 5, with 8 bases in between. The CDR3 length is 13 residues. CDR3 DNA sequence: TGTGCCAGCAGTGAAGGGACAGAATATGGCTACACCTTC. This gives the protein CASSEGTEYGYTF.

V usage is TRBV10-3 and J usage is TRBJ2-1, with D possibly being TRBD1 or TRBD2 (5 bases each). V lost 1 base and J 6 bases, leaving 16 bases between the germline ends. This CDR3 is 16 amino acids long. Germline CDR1 ENHRY, CDR2 SYGVKD. In DNA form, the CDR3 reads TGTGCCATCAGTGAGTTGAAAGGGACGGGGAGCAATGAGCAGTTCTTC. This encodes CAISELKGTGSNEQFF.

This clone was seen a handful of times. This chain joins TRBV12-5 and TRBJ2-5; no definite D call. This CDR3 contains 14 residues. Germline V gives CDR1 LGHNT, CDR2 FRNRAP. The V end was cut by 4 bases, the J end by 5 bases, with 14 bases between. CDR3 DNA: TGTGCTAGTGGTTGGGCTATCGGTTCCGAGACCCAGTACTTC. It encodes CASGWAIGSETQYF.

The chain carries TRBV7-3 and TRBJ2-5, with D perhaps TRBD2 (6 bases). Germline lookup yields CDR1 SGHTA and CDR2 FQGTGA. V lost 4 bases and J 1 base, leaving 10 bases between the germline ends. The CDR3 has 14 amino acids. The CDR3 DNA reads as TGTGCCAGCAGCTCCTCGGGACTCCAAGAGACCCAGTACTTC. It codes for CASSSSGLQETQYF.

The chain joins TRBV14 to TRBJ2-7; D is unclear. CDR1 is SGHDN and CDR2 is FVKESK in the germline V gene. V lost 1 base, J lost 2 bases, and 6 bases lay in between. The CDR3 runs to 13 residues. The CDR3 loop reads CASSQVVAYEQYF. In DNA, the CDR3 is TGTGCCAGCAGCCAAGTTGTTGCCTACGAGCAGTACTTC.

This sequence joins TRBV5-4 and TRBJ2-4; either TRBD1 or TRBD2 may supply D (6 bases each). The germline CDR1 and CDR2 sequences are SGHNT and YYREEE (reference sequence). This CDR3 has 16 residues. Trimming pared 0 bases from V and 3 bases from J, leaving 13 bases between. The CDR3 sequence is CASSLAGGKVKNIQYF. CDR3 bases: TGTGCCAGCAGCTTGGCCGGGGGCAAGGTCAAAAACATTCAGTACTTC.

V gene TRBV5-4 combines with J gene TRBJ1-3; possible D gene TRBD1, 5 bases. Germline CDR1 SGHNT, CDR2 YYREEE (reference sequence). The CDR3 spans 16 residues. Trimming removed 2 bases at V and 0 bases at J, with 12 bases between. CDR3 DNA: TGTGCCAGCAGCTTTGATGGGACGGTCTCTGGAAACACCATATATTTT. The encoded protein is CASSFDGTVSGNTIYF.

The V and J genes are TRBV27 and TRBJ1-1; TRBD1 is a possible D gene (5 bases). Trimming stripped 4 bases from V and 1 base from J, with 10 bases between. There are 14 residues in the CDR3. Germline assignment: CDR1 MNHEY and CDR2 SMNVEV (reference sequence). The CDR3 sequence: CASSYLDRNTEAFF. In DNA form, the CDR3 reads TGTGCCAGCAGTTATCTAGACAGGAACACTGAAGCTTTCTTT.

The chain joins TRBV4-2 to TRBJ2-7; 12 bases map to TRBD2. Trimming at V came to 3 bases and at J to 4 bases, leaving 7 bases not matched to a gene. Germline CDR1 is LGHNA and CDR2 is YNFKEQ. The CDR3 has 16 amino acids. CDR3 amino acids: CASSQGTSGGWYEQYF. For the CDR3, the DNA is TGTGCCAGCAGCCAGGGAACTAGCGGGGGGTGGTACGAGCAGTACTTC.

The V call is TRBV7-9, the J call TRBJ2-7, with 8 bases that match TRBD2. The CDR3 extends over 13 amino acids. V was clipped by 2 bases and J by 7 bases; unmatched bases: 4. Germline loops: CDR1 SEHNR, CDR2 FQNEAQ (reference sequence). CDR3 region: CASSLREGEEQYF. CDR3 DNA sequence: TGTGCCAGCAGCTTACGGGAGGGCGAGGAGCAGTACTTC.

This clone was observed a single time. V and J are TRBV27 and TRBJ1-2; D uncertain. This CDR3 contains 13 residues. With 2 bases removed from V and 5 bases from J, the gap between germline ends came to 9 bases. Germline CDR1 is MNHEY and CDR2 is SMNVEV (reference sequence). The DNA for the CDR3 is TGTGCCAGCAGTTTACTGCCTCAATATGGCTACACCTTC. Its translation: CASSLLPQYGYTF.

This chain joins TRBV2 and TRBJ1-4, with D possibly being TRBD1 (5 bases). V was clipped by 4 bases and J by 4 bases, with 13 bases between them. The CDR3 runs 15 residues. Germline V CDR1 and CDR2: SNHLY, FYNNEI. The CDR3 nucleotides are TGTGCCAGCAGTGGGGAGACAGCGAGTAATGAAAAACTGTTTTTT. Protein: CASSGETASNEKLFF.

This clone was seen a handful of times. V usage is TRBV27 and J usage is TRBJ1-2, with D possibly matching TRBD1 (6 bases). CDR1 MNHEY and CDR2 SMNVEV come from the germline V gene (reference sequence). The CDR3 runs to 15 residues. V lost 9 bases and J lost 2, with 19 bases in between. The CDR3 DNA reads as TGTGCCAGTCTCCGCTCGGGGGGCCGGAACTATGGCTACACCTTC. This codes for CASLRSGGRNYGYTF.

V usage is TRBV27 and J usage is TRBJ2-3; 7 nucleotides align to TRBD2. This CDR3 is 17 amino acids long. CDR1 and CDR2 (germline): MNHEY, SMNVEV (reference sequence). J gave up 0 bases and V 4 bases, and 10 bases lay outside the gene matches. The CDR3 here is CASSSPSGLSSTDTQYF. The CDR3 nucleotides read TGTGCCAGCAGTTCCCCTAGCGGTCTTTCTAGCACAGATACGCAGTATTTT.

DNA for the CDR3: TGCGCCAGCAGTGAGAATCTGGGGGCTGAAGCTTTCTTT. Protein: CASSENLGAEAFF. The chain employs TRBV10-1 and TRBJ1-1, with a weak D call TRBD1 (5 bases). Trimming stripped 2 bases from V and 6 bases from J, with 10 bases between. The CDR3 contains 13 residues. Germline V gene lookup returns CDR1 WNHNN and CDR2 SYGVQD (reference sequence).

J is TRBJ1-1 and V is TRBV5-1; no clear D. The V gene lost 5 bases and the J gene lost 4 bases, with 12 bases spanning the gap. In germline, CDR1 is SGHRS, CDR2 YFSETQ. The CDR3 is 13 residues long. The CDR3 DNA is TGCGCCAGCAGTGGCAGGCCGGGCACTGAAGCTTTCTTT. Its translation is CASSGRPGTEAFF.

The V call is TRBV5-6, the J call TRBJ2-1; 7 bases map to TRBD2. With V trimmed by 5 bases and J by 4 bases, 6 bases remained unmatched. CDR1 is SGHDT, CDR2 YYEEEE, per germline. The CDR3 consists of 14 residues. The CDR3 is CASRARGGYNEQFF. The CDR3 DNA follows: TGTGCCAGCAGGGCCCGCGGGGGATACAATGAGCAGTTCTTC.

V and J are TRBV29-1 and TRBJ1-2; TRBD1 aligns across 7 bases. Per the germline V gene, CDR1 is SQVTM and CDR2 is ANQGSEA. This CDR3 is 13 amino acids long. Trimming at V came to 6 bases and at J to 3 bases, leaving 7 bases not matched to a gene. CDR3 amino acids: CSVGTGDDYGYTF. The CDR3 DNA is TGCAGCGTCGGTACAGGGGATGACTATGGCTACACCTTC. Complete variable domain (other parts from reference TRBV29-1 and TRBJ1-2): SAVISQKPSRDICQRGTSLTIQCQVDSQVTMMFWYRQQPGQSLTLIATANQGSEATYESGFVIDKFPISRPNLTFSTLTVSNMSPEDSSIYLCSVGTGDDYGYTFGSGTRLTVV.

This clone was seen repeatedly, ten times or more. The chain joins TRBV27 to TRBJ2-7, with no clear D. V lost 6 bases and J lost 0, with 12 bases in between. In germline, CDR1 is MNHEY, CDR2 SMNVEV (reference sequence). This CDR3 region has 14 residues. CDR3 sequence (DNA): TGTGCCAGCAGCCCATTTGGTAGCTCCTACGAGCAGTACTTC. Amino acid sequence: CASSPFGSSYEQYF.

This clone was seen only a few times. This chain uses TRBV11-3 with TRBJ2-1, with a possible D match to TRBD1 (5 bases). Trimming removed 4 bases at V and 0 bases at J, with 13 bases between. The germline CDR1 and CDR2 sequences are SGHNT and YENEEA. The CDR3 totals 16 residues. This chain's CDR3 is CASSSRDFGSYNEQFF. CDR3 sequence (DNA): TGTGCCAGCAGCTCCAGGGATTTTGGCTCCTACAATGAGCAGTTCTTC. Using reference TRBV11-3 and TRBJ2-1 for the parts outside the CDR3, the full variable domain is EAGVVQSPRYKIIEKKQPVAFWCNPISGHNTLYWYLQNLGQGPELLIRYENEEAVDDSQLPKDRFSAERLKGVDSTLKIQPAELGDSAVYLCASSSRDFGSYNEQFFGPGTRLTVL.

This clone was detected a few times. The chain joins TRBV6-5 to TRBJ2-1, with 13 bases lining up with TRBD2. J lost 7 bases, V lost 0 bases, and 3 bases had no gene match. CDR1 and CDR2 from the germline V gene are MNHEY and SVGAGI. CDR3 length: 16 residues. The chain's CDR3 is CASSYSGTSGANEQFF. CDR3 bases: TGTGCCAGCAGTTACTCCGGGACTAGCGGGGCTAATGAGCAGTTCTTC.

V gene TRBV7-3 combines with J gene TRBJ1-1, with D maybe TRBD1 (5 bases). This CDR3 has 16 amino acids. V lost 4 bases and J lost 2, with 17 bases in between. CDR1 is SGHTA and CDR2 is FQGTGA in the germline V gene. The CDR3 DNA reads as TGTGCCAGCAGCTCCGGTTTGGGGCAGACAAACACTGAAGCTTTCTTT. Translation: CASSSGLGQTNTEAFF.

This chain connects TRBV11-3 to TRBJ1-2; the D gene is possibly TRBD1 (5 bases). Germline values: CDR1 SGHNT, CDR2 YENEEA. V gave up 5 bases and J gave up 7 bases, with 20 bases separating them. There are 15 residues in the CDR3. CDR3 coding DNA: TGTGCCAGCAGCCGTGCTCCGGAACAGGAGGGTGGCTACACCTTC. It yields the protein CASSRAPEQEGGYTF.

This chain connects TRBV15 to TRBJ2-7, with D perhaps matching TRBD2 (6 bases). This CDR3 is 16 amino acids long. Trimming shortened V by 5 bases and J by 1 base, and 18 bases separated the two germline ends. Germline CDR1 is LNHNV and CDR2 is YYDKDF (reference sequence). The CDR3: CATSPGVGAASYEQYF. CDR3 nucleotides: TGTGCCACCAGCCCGGGGGTTGGGGCAGCGTCCTACGAGCAGTACTTC.